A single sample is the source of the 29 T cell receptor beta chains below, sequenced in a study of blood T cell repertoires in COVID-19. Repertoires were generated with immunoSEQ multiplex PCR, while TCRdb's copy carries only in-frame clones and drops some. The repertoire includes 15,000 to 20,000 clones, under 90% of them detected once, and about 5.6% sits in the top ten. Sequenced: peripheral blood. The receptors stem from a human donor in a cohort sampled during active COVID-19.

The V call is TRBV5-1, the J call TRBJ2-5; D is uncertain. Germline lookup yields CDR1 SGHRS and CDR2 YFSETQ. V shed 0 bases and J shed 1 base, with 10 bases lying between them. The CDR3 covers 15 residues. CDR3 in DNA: TGCGCCAGCAGCTTGGCTGCACTCCCCCAAGAGACCCAGTACTTC. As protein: CASSLAALPQETQYF.

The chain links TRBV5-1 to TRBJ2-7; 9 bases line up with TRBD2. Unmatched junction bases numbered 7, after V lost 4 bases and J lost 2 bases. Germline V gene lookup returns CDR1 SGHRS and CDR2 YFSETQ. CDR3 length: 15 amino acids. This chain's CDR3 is CASSPAGGVTYEQYF. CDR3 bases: TGCGCCAGCAGCCCGGCGGGGGGGGTGACCTACGAGCAGTACTTC.

CDR3 residues: CATSPSANTGELFF. In nucleotides, the CDR3 is TGTGCCACCTCACCGTCAGCGAACACCGGGGAGCTGTTTTTT. V is TRBV6-4 and J is TRBJ2-2; D not resolved. CDR3 length: 14 residues. V lost 10 bases, J lost 0 bases, and 12 bases lay in between. Germline CDR1 MRHNA, CDR2 SNTAGT.

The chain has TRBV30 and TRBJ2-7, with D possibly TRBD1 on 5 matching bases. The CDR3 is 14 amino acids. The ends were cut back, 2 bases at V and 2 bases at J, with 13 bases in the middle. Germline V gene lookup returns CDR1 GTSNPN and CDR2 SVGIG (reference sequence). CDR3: CAWSRQGGTYEQYF. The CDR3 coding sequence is TGTGCCTGGAGTCGGCAGGGTGGGACCTACGAGCAGTACTTC.

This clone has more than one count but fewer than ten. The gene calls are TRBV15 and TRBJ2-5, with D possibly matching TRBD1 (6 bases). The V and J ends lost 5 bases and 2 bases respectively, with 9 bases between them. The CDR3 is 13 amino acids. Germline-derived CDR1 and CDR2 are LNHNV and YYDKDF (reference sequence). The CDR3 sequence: CATSRGQQETQYF. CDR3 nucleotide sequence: TGTGCCACCAGCCGCGGACAGCAAGAGACCCAGTACTTC. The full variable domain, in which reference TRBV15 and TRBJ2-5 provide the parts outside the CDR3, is DAMVIQNPRYQVTQFGKPVTLSCSQTLNHNVMYWYQQKSSQAPKLLFHYYDKDFNNEADTPDNFQSRRPNTSFCFLDIRSPGLGDTAMYLCATSRGQQETQYFGPGTRLLVL.

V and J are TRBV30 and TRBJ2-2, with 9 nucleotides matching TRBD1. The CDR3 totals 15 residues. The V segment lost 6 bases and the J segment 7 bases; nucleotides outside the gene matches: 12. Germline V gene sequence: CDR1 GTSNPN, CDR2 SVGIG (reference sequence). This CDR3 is CACRSPGQGVGELFF. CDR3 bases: TGTGCCTGCCGATCACCGGGACAGGGCGTCGGGGAGCTGTTTTTT.

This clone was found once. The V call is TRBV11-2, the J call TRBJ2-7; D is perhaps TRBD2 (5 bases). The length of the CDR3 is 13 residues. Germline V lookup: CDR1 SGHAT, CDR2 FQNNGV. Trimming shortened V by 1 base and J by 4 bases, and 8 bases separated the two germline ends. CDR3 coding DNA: TGTGCCAGCAGCTTAGTCTTAGCGTACGAGCAGTACTTC. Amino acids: CASSLVLAYEQYF.

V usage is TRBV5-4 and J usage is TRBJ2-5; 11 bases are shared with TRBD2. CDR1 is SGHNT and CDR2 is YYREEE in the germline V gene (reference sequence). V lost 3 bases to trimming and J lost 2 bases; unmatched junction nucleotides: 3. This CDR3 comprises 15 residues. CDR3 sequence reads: CASSSGTSGQETQYF. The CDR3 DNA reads TGTGCCAGCAGCTCCGGGACTAGCGGTCAAGAGACCCAGTACTTC.

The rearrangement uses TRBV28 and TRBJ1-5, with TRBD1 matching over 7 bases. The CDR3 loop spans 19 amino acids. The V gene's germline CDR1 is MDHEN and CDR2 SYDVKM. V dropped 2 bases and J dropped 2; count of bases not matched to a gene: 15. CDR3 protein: CASSLRWRTGLSGNQPQHF. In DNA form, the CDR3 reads TGTGCCAGCAGTTTAAGGTGGAGGACAGGCCTAAGCGGCAATCAGCCCCAGCATTTT. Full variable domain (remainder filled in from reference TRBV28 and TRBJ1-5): DVKVTQSSRYLVKRTGEKVFLECVQDMDHENMFWYRQDPGLGLRLIYFSYDVKMKEKGDIPEGYSVSREKKERFSLILESASTNQTSMYLCASSLRWRTGLSGNQPQHFGDGTRLSIL.

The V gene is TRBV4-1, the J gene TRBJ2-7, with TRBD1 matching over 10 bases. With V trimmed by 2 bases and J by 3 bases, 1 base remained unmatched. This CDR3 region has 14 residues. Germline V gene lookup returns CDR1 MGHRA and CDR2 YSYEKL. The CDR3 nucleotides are TGCGCCAGCAGCCAAAGGACAGGGGGCTACGAGCAGTACTTC. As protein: CASSQRTGGYEQYF.

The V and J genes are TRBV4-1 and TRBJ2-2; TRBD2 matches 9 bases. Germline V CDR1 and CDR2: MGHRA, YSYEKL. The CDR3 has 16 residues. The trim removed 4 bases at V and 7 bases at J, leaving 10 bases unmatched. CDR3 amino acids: CASSPTLAGAGGELFF. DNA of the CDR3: TGCGCCAGCAGCCCGACCTTAGCGGGAGCGGGCGGGGAGCTGTTTTTT.

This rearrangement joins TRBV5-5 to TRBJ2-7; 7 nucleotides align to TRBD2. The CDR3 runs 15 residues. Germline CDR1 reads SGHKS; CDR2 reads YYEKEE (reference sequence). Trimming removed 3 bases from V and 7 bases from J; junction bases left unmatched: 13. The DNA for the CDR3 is TGTGCCAGCAGCTGGAGAGGGGTAGCGGGTGGAGAGCAGTACTTC. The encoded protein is CASSWRGVAGGEQYF.

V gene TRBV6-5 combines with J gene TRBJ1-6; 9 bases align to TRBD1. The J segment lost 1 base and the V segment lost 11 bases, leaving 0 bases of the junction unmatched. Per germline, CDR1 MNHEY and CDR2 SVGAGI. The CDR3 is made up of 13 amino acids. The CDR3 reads CAGTGSYNSPLHF. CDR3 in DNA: TGTGCCGGGACAGGGTCCTATAATTCACCCCTCCACTTT.

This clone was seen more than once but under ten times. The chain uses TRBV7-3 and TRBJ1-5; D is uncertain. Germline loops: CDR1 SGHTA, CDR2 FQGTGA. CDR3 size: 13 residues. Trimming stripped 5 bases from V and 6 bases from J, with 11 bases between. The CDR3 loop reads CASSVRAGQPQHF. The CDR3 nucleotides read TGTGCCAGCAGCGTCCGTGCGGGTCAGCCCCAGCATTTT.

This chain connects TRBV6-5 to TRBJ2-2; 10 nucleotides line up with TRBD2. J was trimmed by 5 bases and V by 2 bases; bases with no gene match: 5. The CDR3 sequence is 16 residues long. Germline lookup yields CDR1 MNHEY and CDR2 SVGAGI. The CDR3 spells CASSYGLAGVTGELFF. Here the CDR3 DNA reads TGTGCCAGCAGTTACGGGCTAGCGGGAGTTACCGGGGAGCTGTTTTTT.

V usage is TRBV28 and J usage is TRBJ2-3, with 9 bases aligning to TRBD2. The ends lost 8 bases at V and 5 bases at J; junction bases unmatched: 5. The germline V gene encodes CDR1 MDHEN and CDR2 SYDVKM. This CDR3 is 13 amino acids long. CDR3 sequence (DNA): TGTGCCAGCGTAGCGGGAGCTGTAGATACGCAGTATTTT. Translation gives CASVAGAVDTQYF.

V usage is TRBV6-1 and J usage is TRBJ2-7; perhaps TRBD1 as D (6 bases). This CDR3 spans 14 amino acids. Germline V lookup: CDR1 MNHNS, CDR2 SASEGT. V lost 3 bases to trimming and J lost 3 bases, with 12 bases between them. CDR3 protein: CASSEGHRYYEQYF. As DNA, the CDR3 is TGTGCCAGCAGTGAGGGACACAGATACTACGAGCAGTACTTC.

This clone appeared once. The CDR3 loop reads CASSVGGSSNQPQHF. The DNA for the CDR3 is TGTGCCAGCAGCGTAGGAGGCTCCAGCAATCAGCCCCAGCATTTT. This sequence joins TRBV9 and TRBJ1-5; D is unclear. V was pared by 0 bases and J by 1 base, with 8 bases between. Germline V lookup: CDR1 SGDLS, CDR2 YYNGEE. The CDR3 spans 15 residues.

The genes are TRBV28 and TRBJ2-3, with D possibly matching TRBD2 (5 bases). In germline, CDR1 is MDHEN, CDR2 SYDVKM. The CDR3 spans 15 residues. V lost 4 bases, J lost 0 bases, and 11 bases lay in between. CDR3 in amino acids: CASSSADTSTDTQYF. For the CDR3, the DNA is TGTGCCAGCAGTTCAGCGGATACTAGCACAGATACGCAGTATTTT.

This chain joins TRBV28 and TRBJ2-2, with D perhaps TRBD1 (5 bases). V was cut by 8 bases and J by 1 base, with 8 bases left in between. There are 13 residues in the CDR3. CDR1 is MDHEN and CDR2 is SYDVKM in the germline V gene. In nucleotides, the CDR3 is TGTGCCAGCGGGGCTAGGAACACCGGGGAGCTGTTTTTT. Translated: CASGARNTGELFF.

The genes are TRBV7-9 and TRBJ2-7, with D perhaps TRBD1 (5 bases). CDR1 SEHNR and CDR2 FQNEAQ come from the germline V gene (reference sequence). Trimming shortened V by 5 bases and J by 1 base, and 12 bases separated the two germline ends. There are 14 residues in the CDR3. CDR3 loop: CASSAGYPSYEQYF. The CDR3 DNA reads TGTGCCAGCAGCGCAGGGTACCCTTCCTACGAGCAGTACTTC.

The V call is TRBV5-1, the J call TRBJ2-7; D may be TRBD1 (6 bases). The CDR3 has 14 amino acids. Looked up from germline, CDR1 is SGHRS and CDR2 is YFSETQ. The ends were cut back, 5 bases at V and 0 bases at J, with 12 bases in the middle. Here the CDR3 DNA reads TGCGCCAGCAGAGGCCAGGGGCCCTCCTACGAGCAGTACTTC. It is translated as CASRGQGPSYEQYF.

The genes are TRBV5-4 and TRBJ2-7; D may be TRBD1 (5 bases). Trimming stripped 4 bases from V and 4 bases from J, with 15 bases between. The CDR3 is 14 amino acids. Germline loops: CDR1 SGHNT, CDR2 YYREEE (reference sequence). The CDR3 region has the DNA TGTGCCAGCAGCCCCGAGGACAAGAGATACGAGCAGTACTTC. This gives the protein CASSPEDKRYEQYF.

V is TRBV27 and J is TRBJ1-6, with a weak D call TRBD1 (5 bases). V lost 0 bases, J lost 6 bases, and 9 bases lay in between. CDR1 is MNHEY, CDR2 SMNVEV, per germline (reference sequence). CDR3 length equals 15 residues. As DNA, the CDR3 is TGTGCCAGCAGTTTATCGACAGTCCCTAATTCACCCCTCCACTTT. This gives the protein CASSLSTVPNSPLHF.

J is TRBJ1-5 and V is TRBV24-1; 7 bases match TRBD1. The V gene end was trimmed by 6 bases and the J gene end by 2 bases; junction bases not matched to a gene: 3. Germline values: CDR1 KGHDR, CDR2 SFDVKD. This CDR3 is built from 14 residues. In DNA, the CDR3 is TGTGCCACCAGTACCGGGACAGGCAATCAGCCCCAGCATTTT. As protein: CATSTGTGNQPQHF.

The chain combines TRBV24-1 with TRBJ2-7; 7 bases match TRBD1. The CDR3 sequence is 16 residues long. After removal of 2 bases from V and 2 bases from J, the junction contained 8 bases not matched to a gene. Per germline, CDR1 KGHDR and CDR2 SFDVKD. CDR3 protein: CATSDSRQGPPYEQYF. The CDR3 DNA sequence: TGTGCCACCAGTGATTCGCGACAGGGTCCCCCCTACGAGCAGTACTTC.

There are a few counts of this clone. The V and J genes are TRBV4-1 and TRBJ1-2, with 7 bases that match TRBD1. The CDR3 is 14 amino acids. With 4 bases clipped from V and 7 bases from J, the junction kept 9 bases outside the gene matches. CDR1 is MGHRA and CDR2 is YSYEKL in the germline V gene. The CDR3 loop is CASSRPTGMSGYTF. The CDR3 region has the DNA TGCGCCAGCAGCCGCCCGACAGGGATGAGTGGCTACACCTTC.

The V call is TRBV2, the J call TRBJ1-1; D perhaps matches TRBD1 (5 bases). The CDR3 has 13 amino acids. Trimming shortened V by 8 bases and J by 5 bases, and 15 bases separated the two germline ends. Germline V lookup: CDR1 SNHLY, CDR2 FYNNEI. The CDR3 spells CASGRDRGTEAFF. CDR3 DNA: TGTGCCAGCGGGAGGGACCGGGGTACTGAAGCTTTCTTT.

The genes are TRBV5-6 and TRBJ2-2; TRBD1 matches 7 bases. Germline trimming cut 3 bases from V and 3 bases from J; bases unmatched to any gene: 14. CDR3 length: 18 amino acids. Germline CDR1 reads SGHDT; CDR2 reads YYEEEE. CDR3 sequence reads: CASSSFTGAGPDTGELFF. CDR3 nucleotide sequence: TGTGCCAGCAGCTCATTTACAGGGGCCGGCCCTGACACCGGGGAGCTGTTTTTT.